This record covers a single T cell receptor (beta chain). PCR involved 60 Vbeta and 13 Jbeta primers. In the original analysis: Counted up in a later analysis, unique TCR beta chains came to roughly 80 million, with around 10 million shared. Libraries were prepared by immunoSEQ multiplex PCR; TCRdb keeps only in-frame clonotypes and omits some of them. V and J calls and clone size are copied from that table; D and trimming were computed from the DNA. The sample has 130,000 to 150,000 clones, around 65% seen once; the top ten hold 2.5% to 3.5%. This sample was included in a study of cytomegalovirus exposure and HLA in healthy donors. This CDR3 spans 14 amino acids. Trimming at V came to 1 base and at J to 6 bases, leaving 6 bases not matched to a gene. Germline values: CDR1 SNHLY, CDR2 FYNNEI.

The sequence derives from a woman aged 25 to 45 in good health and CMV-seropositive. Specimen: PBMCs. The chain combines TRBV2 with TRBJ2-7; the match to TRBD2 covers 7 bases. The CDR3: CASSEVGLEGEQYF. CDR3 DNA: TGTGCCAGCAGTGAAGTCGGACTAGAAGGCGAGCAGTACTTC. Filled out from reference TRBV2 and TRBJ2-7, the complete variable domain reads EPEVTQTPSHQVTQMGQEVILRCVPISNHLYFYWYRQILGQKVEFLVSFYNNEISEKSEIFDDQFSVERPDGSNFTLKIRSTKLEDSAMYFCASSEVGLEGEQYFGPGTRLTVT.